Listed below are T cell receptor beta chains from one sample, sequenced in a study of T-cell reconstitution after alpha-beta-depleted transplantation in children. TCRdb reanalysed the PCR reads using MiXCR and keeps one entry per CDR3 protein. The sample shows 490,000 or so distinct CDR3 sequences, approximately 13% of them seen only once. This sample comprised PBMCs from the stem cell graft donor, obtained from the stem cell graft. The receptors shown here come from a human donor who donated a stem cell graft to a child with combined immunodeficiency. CDR3s leave out the opening cysteine and the closing phenylalanine or tryptophan. The order of the fields is J gene, V gene, CDR3 protein.

>TRBJ1-2|TRBV10-3
AGRGQGTYGYT
>TRBJ2-7|TRBV7-8
ASSLSASGEYEQY
>TRBJ2-2|TRBV5-1
ASSAGTGVTGELF
>TRBJ2-7|TRBV28
ASSLRDSDSGEQY
>TRBJ2-7|TRBV4-3
ASSPEHLDEQY
>TRBJ1-2|TRBV6-5
ASSYTPGAYGYT
>TRBJ2-2|TRBV11-2
ASSSWGAPGELF
>TRBJ2-6|TRBV6-5
ASSFGRLSGANVLT
>TRBJ2-6|TRBV24-1
ATSDPAEWSGANVLT
>TRBJ1-5|TRBV2
TSSITGGLGVSNQPQH
>TRBJ2-5|TRBV7-9
ASSFGGAYQETQY
>TRBJ2-7|TRBV11-2
ASSFRTSGVGYEQY
>TRBJ2-7|TRBV27
ASSLLLGRSYEQY
>TRBJ2-3|TRBV30
AWSVAGGSDTQY
>TRBJ2-7|TRBV7-9
ASSLVPPGLAGYEQY
>TRBJ1-1|TRBV6-5
ASSRGGSTEAF
>TRBJ2-1|TRBV30
AWSLVAGGLGYNEQF
>TRBJ2-7|TRBV27
ASSPGLANTVQY
>TRBJ1-1|TRBV12-3/TRBV12-4
ASSSGTGGYSEAF
>TRBJ1-5|TRBV6-2/TRBV6-3
ASSTDQLGTGPEWSNQPQH
>TRBJ2-2|TRBV7-3
ASSPGTGGANTGELF
>TRBJ2-7|TRBV20-1
SASLGFLNEQY
>TRBJ1-2|TRBV29-1
SVEATGEIAENYGYT
>TRBJ2-5|TRBV12-3/TRBV12-4
ASSLAGPRKEGETQY
>TRBJ1-1|TRBV4-2
ASSHPVPGVNTEAF
>TRBJ2-1|TRBV11-2
ASSFGGSVNEQF
>TRBJ2-5|TRBV28
ASSLWDRVSQETQY
>TRBJ2-3|TRBV12-3/TRBV12-4
ASSMGADTQY
>TRBJ2-5|TRBV6-2/TRBV6-3
ASSPPPAETQY
>TRBJ1-5|TRBV18
ASSPLGTDQPQH
>TRBJ1-1|TRBV18
ASSPQPGGVTTEAF
>TRBJ2-3|TRBV12-3/TRBV12-4
ASSQGLAGYTDTQY
>TRBJ1-4|TRBV6-2/TRBV6-3
ASAQSTATNEKLF
>TRBJ2-7|TRBV6-2/TRBV6-3
ASSYLQVGRSSYEQY
>TRBJ2-1|TRBV4-3
ASSQASRNEQF
>TRBJ2-4|TRBV6-5
ASSYHAGGLAGKNIQY
>TRBJ1-2|TRBV12-3/TRBV12-4
ASSPAGQGIYGYT
>TRBJ1-1|TRBV24-1
ATRTGGTEAF
>TRBJ2-3|TRBV12-3/TRBV12-4
ASRPAGARGTQY